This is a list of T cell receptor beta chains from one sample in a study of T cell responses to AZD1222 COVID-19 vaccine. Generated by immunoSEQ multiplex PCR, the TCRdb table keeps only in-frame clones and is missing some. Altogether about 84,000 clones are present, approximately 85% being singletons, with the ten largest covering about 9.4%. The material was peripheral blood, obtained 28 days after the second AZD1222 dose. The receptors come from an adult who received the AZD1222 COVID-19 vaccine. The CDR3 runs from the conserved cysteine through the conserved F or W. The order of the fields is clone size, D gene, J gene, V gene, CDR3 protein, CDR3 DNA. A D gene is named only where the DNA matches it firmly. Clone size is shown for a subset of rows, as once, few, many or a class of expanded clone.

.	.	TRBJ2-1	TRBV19	CASCLRRAANCGEQFF	TGTGCCAGTTGTCTCCGGCGCGCTGCTAACTGCGGTGAGCAGTTCTTC
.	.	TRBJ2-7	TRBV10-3	CAISGGQGSYEQYF	TGTGCCATCAGTGGCGGGCAGGGGAGCTACGAGCAGTACTTC
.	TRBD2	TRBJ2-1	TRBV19	CASSQFRGLQFF	TGTGCCAGTAGTCAATTTCGGGGACTACAGTTCTTC
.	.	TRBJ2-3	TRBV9	CASTVTGTSTDTQYF	TGTGCCAGCACAGTAACCGGGACTAGCACAGATACGCAGTATTTT
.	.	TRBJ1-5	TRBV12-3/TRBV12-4	CASRSRDTQPQHF	TGTGCCAGCAGGTCCAGAGATACTCAGCCCCAGCATTTT
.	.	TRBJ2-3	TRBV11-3	CASSLGSDTQYF	TGTGCCAGCAGCTTAGGCTCGGATACGCAGTATTTT
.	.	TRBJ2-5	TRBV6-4	CASSVVFSETQYF	TGTGCCAGCAGTGTGGTTTTCTCAGAGACCCAGTACTTC
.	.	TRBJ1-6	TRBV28	CASSLFIDRWSNSPLHF	TGTGCCAGCAGTTTATTTATAGACAGATGGTCTAATTCACCCCTCCACTTT
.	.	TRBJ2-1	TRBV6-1	CASSEAQVGRSYNEQFF	TGTGCCAGCAGTGAAGCGCAGGTCGGACGCTCCTACAATGAGCAGTTCTTC
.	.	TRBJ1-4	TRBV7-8	CASSLDGRGGEKLFF	TGTGCCAGCAGCTTAGACGGGAGGGGGGGTGAAAAACTGTTTTTT
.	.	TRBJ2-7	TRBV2	CASWWDVAYEQYF	TGTGCCAGCTGGTGGGACGTAGCCTACGAGCAGTACTTC
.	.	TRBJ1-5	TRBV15	CATSTNREAQHF	TGTGCCACCAGCACCAACAGGGAGGCCCAGCATTTT
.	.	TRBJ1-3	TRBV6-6	CASSSAAGNTIYF	TGTGCCAGCAGTTCCGCTGCTGGAAACACCATATATTTT
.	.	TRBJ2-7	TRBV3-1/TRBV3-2	CASSLTGLPLSEQYF	TGTGCCAGCAGCCTAACCGGGCTCCCCCTGTCTGAGCAGTACTTC
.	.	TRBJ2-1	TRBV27	CASSLGSVSGGWDEQFF	TGTGCCAGCAGTTTAGGGTCGGTTTCGGGGGGCTGGGATGAGCAGTTCTTC
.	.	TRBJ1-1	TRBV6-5	CASKRVTEAFF	TGTGCCAGCAAAAGGGTCACTGAAGCTTTCTTT
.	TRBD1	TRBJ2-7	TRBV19	CASSIGTGGYEQYF	TGTGCCAGTAGTATCGGGACAGGGGGCTACGAGCAGTACTTC
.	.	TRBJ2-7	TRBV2	CASRKEGTTFLF	TGTGCCAGCAGGAAGGAAGGGACAACCTTCCTCTTC
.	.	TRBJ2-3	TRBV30	CAQGTPTSTDTQYF	TGTGCCCAGGGGACGCCTACTAGCACAGATACGCAGTATTTT
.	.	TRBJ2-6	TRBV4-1	CASSLAPGATGANVLTF	TGCGCCAGCAGCCTTGCCCCGGGGGCGACAGGGGCCAACGTCCTGACTTTC
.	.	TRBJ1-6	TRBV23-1	CASSQSRGRGNSPLHF	TGCGCCAGCAGTCAATCCAGGGGCAGGGGTAATTCACCCCTCCACTTT
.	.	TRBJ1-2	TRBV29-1	CSAMGVGVGGYTF	TGCAGCGCCATGGGTGTAGGGGTTGGAGGCTACACCTTC
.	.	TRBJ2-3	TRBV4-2	CASSQEQGTQYF	TGTGCCAGCAGCCAAGAACAGGGTACGCAGTATTTT
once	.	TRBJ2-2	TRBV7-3	CASSLKGQSLAGELFF	TGTGCCAGCAGCTTAAAAGGGCAGTCTTTAGCCGGGGAGCTGTTTTTT
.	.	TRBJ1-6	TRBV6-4	CASSARVINSPLHF	TGTGCCAGCAGTGCCAGGGTGATAAATTCACCCCTCCACTTT
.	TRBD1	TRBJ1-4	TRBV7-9	CASSQSGGPNEKLFF	TGTGCCAGCAGCCAGTCAGGGGGCCCTAATGAAAAACTGTTTTTT
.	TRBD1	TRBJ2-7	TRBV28	CASSMDRAWDEQYF	TGTGCCAGCAGCATGGACAGGGCATGGGACGAGCAGTACTTC
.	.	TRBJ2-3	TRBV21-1	CASSKSGTDTQYF	TGTGCCAGCAGCAAATCGGGCACAGATACGCAGTATTTT
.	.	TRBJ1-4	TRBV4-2	CASSQDPGAGGKLFF	TGTGCCAGCAGCCAAGATCCCGGAGCCGGCGGAAAACTGTTTTTT
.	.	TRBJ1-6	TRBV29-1	CSVAEANSPLHF	TGCAGCGTTGCCGAAGCGAATTCACCCCTCCACTTT
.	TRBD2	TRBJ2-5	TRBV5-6	CASSLSGGVETQYF	TGTGCCAGCAGCTTGTCGGGGGGAGTGGAGACCCAGTACTTC
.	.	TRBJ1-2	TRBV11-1	CASSLLGTSNYGYTF	TGTGCCAGCAGCTTACTCGGGACGTCTAACTATGGCTACACCTTC
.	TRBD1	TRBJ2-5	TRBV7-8	CASSWTGGWETQYF	TGTGCCAGCAGCTGGACAGGGGGCTGGGAGACCCAGTACTTC
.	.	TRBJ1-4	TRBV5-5	CASSFNRGTIGEKLFF	TGTGCCAGCAGCTTCAATCGAGGGACTATAGGGGAAAAACTGTTTTTT
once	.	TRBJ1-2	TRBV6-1	CASSEGTGSPYGYTF	TGTGCCAGCAGTGAGGGTACAGGGTCTCCCTATGGCTACACCTTC
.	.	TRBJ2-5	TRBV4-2	CASSQVSGGAANQETQYF	TGTGCCAGCAGCCAAGTAAGCGGTGGGGCAGCTAACCAAGAGACCCAGTACTTC
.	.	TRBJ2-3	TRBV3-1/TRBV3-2	CASSQVPGGTQYF	TGTGCCAGCAGCCAAGTTCCGGGTGGTACGCAGTATTTT
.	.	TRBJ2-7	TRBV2	CASSEIRYEQYF	TGTGCCAGCAGTGAAATTAGGTACGAGCAGTACTTC
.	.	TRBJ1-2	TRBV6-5	CASSYSSRAPGYTF	TGTGCCAGCAGTTACAGTAGCAGGGCCCCTGGCTACACCTTC
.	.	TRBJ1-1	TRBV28	CASSPRTAWNTEAFF	TGTGCCAGCAGTCCTAGGACAGCGTGGAACACTGAAGCTTTCTTT
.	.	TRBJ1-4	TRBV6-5	CASSSRVLDEKLFF	TGTGCCAGCAGTTCAAGGGTATTGGATGAAAAACTGTTTTTT
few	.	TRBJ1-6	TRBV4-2	CASSQASTVLNNSPLHF	TGTGCCAGCAGCCAAGCCTCGACAGTCCTTAATAATTCACCCCTCCACTTT
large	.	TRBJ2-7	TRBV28	CASSLVGFQGYEQYF	TGTGCCAGCAGTTTAGTCGGGTTTCAGGGTTACGAGCAGTACTTC
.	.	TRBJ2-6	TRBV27	CASRGQIGANVLTF	TGTGCCAGCAGAGGGCAGATTGGGGCCAACGTCCTGACTTTC
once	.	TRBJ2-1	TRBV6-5	CASSSGFYNEQFF	TGTGCCAGCAGTTCAGGGTTCTACAATGAGCAGTTCTTC
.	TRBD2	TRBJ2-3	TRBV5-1	CASSWRGAIITDTQYF	TGCGCCAGCAGCTGGCGGGGGGCAATTATAACAGATACGCAGTATTTT
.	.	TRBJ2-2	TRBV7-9	CASSLVPENTGELFF	TGTGCCAGCAGCTTAGTTCCAGAGAACACCGGGGAGCTGTTTTTT
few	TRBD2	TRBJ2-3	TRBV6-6	CASRSYGGDTDTQYF	TGTGCCAGCAGGTCTTACGGGGGGGACACAGATACGCAGTATTTT
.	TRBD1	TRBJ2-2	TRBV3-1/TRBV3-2	CASSQVRDRVTGELFF	TGTGCCAGCAGCCAAGTTCGGGACAGGGTCACCGGGGAGCTGTTTTTT
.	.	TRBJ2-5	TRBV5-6	CASSFGLGGETQYF	TGTGCCAGCAGCTTTGGATTAGGGGGAGAGACCCAGTACTTC
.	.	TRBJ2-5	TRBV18	CASSPLRRQASQETQYF	TGTGCCAGCTCACCACTCAGACGACAGGCATCACAAGAGACCCAGTACTTC
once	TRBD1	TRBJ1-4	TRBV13	CASSNGQGGEKLFF	TGTGCCAGCAGCAACGGACAGGGAGGGGAAAAACTGTTTTTT
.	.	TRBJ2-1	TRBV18	CASSPRSTTGYNEQFF	TGTGCCAGCTCACCACGAAGTACCACAGGGTACAATGAGCAGTTCTTC
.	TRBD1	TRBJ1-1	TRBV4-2	CASSQDLGQGNTEAFF	TGTGCCAGCAGCCAAGATCTCGGACAGGGGAACACTGAAGCTTTCTTT
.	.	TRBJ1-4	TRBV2	CASNGVLTNEKLFF	TGTGCCAGCAACGGGGTTTTGACTAATGAAAAACTGTTTTTT